The 25 T cell receptor beta chains reported below all come from one sample, sequenced in a study of blood T cell repertoires in COVID-19. The table came from immunoSEQ multiplex PCR; TCRdb's copy has only in-frame clones and leaves some out. The sample lists around 88,000 clones, around 80% occurring once. The sample taken for sequencing was peripheral blood. These receptors were obtained from a man aged 50 or older who had recovered from COVID-19.

The chain carries TRBV10-3 and TRBJ2-1; D might be TRBD2 (6 bases). Deletions cut 8 bases from V and 3 bases from J, with 8 bases between. The CDR3 covers 12 residues. Germline V gene data show CDR1 as ENHRY and CDR2 as SYGVKD. CDR3 protein: CAIRGLYNEQFF. The CDR3 bases are TGTGCCATCCGGGGACTCTACAATGAGCAGTTCTTC.

The chain is built from TRBV27 and TRBJ1-1, with 7 bases that match TRBD1. This CDR3 region has 14 residues. CDR1 is MNHEY and CDR2 is SMNVEV in the germline V gene (reference sequence). J lost 5 bases, V lost 5 bases, and 8 bases had no gene match. Here the CDR3 DNA reads TGTGCCAGCAGTCCGCGACAGGGCGGAACTGAAGCTTTCTTT. Encoded protein: CASSPRQGGTEAFF.

This clone has a handful of counts. J is TRBJ2-7 and V is TRBV5-1, with 11 bases aligning to TRBD1. The CDR3 runs 16 residues. Germline V CDR1 and CDR2: SGHRS, YFSETQ. V lost 0 bases and J lost 3; bases outside the gene matches: 5. CDR3 nucleotide sequence: TGCGCCAGCAGCTTGGAGGGGACAGGGGGGAGCTACGAGCAGTACTTC. Encoded protein: CASSLEGTGGSYEQYF.

The chain combines TRBV6-1 with TRBJ2-2, with D possibly TRBD1 on 6 matching bases. Germline loops: CDR1 MNHNS, CDR2 SASEGT. The CDR3 has 14 amino acids. With 5 bases removed from V and 1 base from J, the gap between germline ends came to 8 bases. The CDR3 nucleotides are TGTGCCAGCAGTCTGGACAGGAACACCGGGGAGCTGTTTTTT. Translated: CASSLDRNTGELFF.

The chain employs TRBV27 and TRBJ2-3; D unclear. V was clipped by 0 bases and J by 2 bases, with 6 bases between them. The CDR3 totals 14 residues. Germline CDR1 is MNHEY and CDR2 is SMNVEV (reference sequence). Here the CDR3 DNA reads TGTGCCAGCAGTTTATCGCGCCCCACAGATACGCAGTATTTT. Its translation is CASSLSRPTDTQYF.

The chain combines TRBV6-1 with TRBJ1-5; the D gene is possibly TRBD1 (5 bases). The V gene lost 3 bases and the J gene lost 9 bases, with 9 bases spanning the gap. Germline V lookup: CDR1 MNHNS, CDR2 SASEGT. The CDR3 has 12 amino acids. CDR3 residues: CASSDGRGPQHF. CDR3 sequence (DNA): TGTGCCAGCAGTGATGGTAGGGGGCCCCAGCATTTT.

The rearrangement joins TRBV2 to TRBJ1-6, with TRBD1 matching 8 bases. With V trimmed by 6 bases and J by 7 bases, 2 bases remained unmatched. The germline CDR1 and CDR2 sequences are SNHLY and FYNNEI. CDR3 length: 13 residues. The chain's CDR3 is CASRTGANSPLHF. The CDR3, as DNA: TGTGCCAGCAGGACAGGGGCAAATTCACCCCTCCACTTT.

This rearrangement joins TRBV7-2 to TRBJ2-1, with 13 positions matching TRBD2. Germline V gene data show CDR1 as SGHTA and CDR2 as FQGNSA. V gave up 8 bases and J gave up 9 bases; unmatched junction bases: 13. The CDR3 covers 16 residues. The CDR3 bases are TGTGCCAGCCGTTGGACTAGCGGGAGAGAAGGGGGTGAGCAGTTCTTC. Translating it yields CASRWTSGREGGEQFF.

The rearrangement uses TRBV9 and TRBJ2-1, with D tentatively TRBD1 (5 bases). CDR3 length equals 15 residues. Germline CDR1 reads SGDLS; CDR2 reads YYNGEE. Deletions cut 3 bases from V and 7 bases from J, with 17 bases between. CDR3 in amino acids: CASSATDLPTNEQFF. The CDR3 nucleotides read TGTGCCAGCAGCGCGACAGATTTACCGACAAATGAGCAGTTCTTC.

This chain connects TRBV5-6 to TRBJ2-3; D is undetermined. CDR1 and CDR2 from the germline V gene are SGHDT and YYEEEE. The CDR3 extends over 12 amino acids. Trimming pared 2 bases from V and 12 bases from J, leaving 13 bases between. As DNA, the CDR3 is TGTGCCAGCAGCTTCATCCAATTCCCCCAGTATTTT. Amino acids: CASSFIQFPQYF.

The chain uses TRBV6-5 and TRBJ2-7; 10 bases are shared with TRBD1. J was trimmed by 4 bases and V by 4 bases; bases with no gene match: 7. The CDR3 is 15 residues long. Germline values: CDR1 MNHEY, CDR2 SVGAGI. The DNA for the CDR3 is TGTGCCAGCAGTTCCCCCGGGACAGGGGCTTACGAGCAGTACTTC. Protein sequence: CASSSPGTGAYEQYF.

The chain employs TRBV3-1 (or the pseudogene TRBV3-2) and TRBJ2-2; TRBD1 matches 8 bases. After removal of 6 bases from V and 4 bases from J, the junction contained 4 bases not matched to a gene. The CDR3 is made up of 14 amino acids. Germline assignment: CDR1 LGHDT and CDR2 YNNKEL (reference sequence). CDR3 residues: CASRWTGLTGELFF. CDR3 coding DNA: TGTGCCAGCAGATGGACAGGGCTCACCGGGGAGCTGTTTTTT.

The chain links TRBV28 to TRBJ2-3, with D uncertain. The V end lost 2 bases, the J end lost 10 bases, and 10 bases lay between the germline ends. CDR1 and CDR2 (germline): MDHEN, SYDVKM. CDR3 length equals 12 residues. CDR3 nucleotide sequence: TGTGCCAGCAGTTTAAAATCCAGTTCGCAGTATTTT. Its protein product is CASSLKSSSQYF.

This chain links TRBV27 with TRBJ1-6; D is unclear. Germline CDR1 MNHEY, CDR2 SMNVEV (reference sequence). The CDR3 sequence is 12 residues long. V was trimmed by 5 bases and J by 7 bases, leaving 6 bases between them. CDR3 nucleotides: TGTGCCAGCAGTATACTAAATTCACCCCTCCACTTT. Translated: CASSILNSPLHF.

The chain employs TRBV7-2 and TRBJ2-7; 7 nucleotides line up with TRBD1. J was trimmed by 3 bases and V by 1 base; bases with no gene match: 6. In germline, CDR1 is SGHTA, CDR2 FQGNSA. The CDR3 extends over 15 amino acids. Written as DNA, the CDR3 is TGTGCCAGCAGCTTAGGGGCAGGGGGTCTCTACGAGCAGTACTTC. This translates into CASSLGAGGLYEQYF.

This clone has a handful of counts. The chain combines TRBV28 with TRBJ2-7, with D perhaps matching TRBD2 (5 bases). The germline CDR1 and CDR2 sequences are MDHEN and SYDVKM. CDR3 length: 12 amino acids. V was trimmed by 5 bases and J by 2 bases, leaving 7 bases between them. CDR3 sequence reads: CASSPTTYEQYF. The CDR3 DNA reads TGTGCCAGCAGTCCGACTACCTACGAGCAGTACTTC.

V and J are TRBV7-9 and TRBJ1-5; a weak D match, TRBD1 (5 bases). V was cut by 5 bases and J by 1 base, with 12 bases left in between. Germline CDR1 and CDR2: SEHNR and FQNEAQ (reference sequence). CDR3 length: 15 amino acids. The CDR3 DNA follows: TGTGCCAGCAGCGCTCAAGGGGAAAGCAATCAGCCCCAGCATTTT. Protein: CASSAQGESNQPQHF.

This sequence joins TRBV5-4 and TRBJ2-1, with 9 positions matching TRBD2. Trimming at V came to 5 bases and at J to 4 bases, leaving 7 bases not matched to a gene. This CDR3 has 15 amino acids. The germline V gene has CDR1 SGHNT and CDR2 YYREEE (reference sequence). The CDR3 loop reads CASRQTSGGYNEQFF. CDR3 DNA: TGTGCCAGCAGACAGACTAGCGGAGGTTACAATGAGCAGTTCTTC.

The gene calls are TRBV3-1 (or the pseudogene TRBV3-2) and TRBJ2-3; D is possibly TRBD2 (6 bases). The CDR3 runs to 15 residues. Per the germline V gene, CDR1 is LGHDT and CDR2 is YNNKEL (reference sequence). V was trimmed by 2 bases and J by 0 bases, leaving 9 bases between them. CDR3 region: CASSQMAGSTDTQYF. The CDR3 nucleotides read TGTGCCAGCAGCCAAATGGCGGGAAGCACAGATACGCAGTATTTT.

The chain has TRBV24-1 and TRBJ2-3; D not resolved. V was cut by 3 bases and J by 2 bases, with 17 bases left in between. Germline CDR1 and CDR2: KGHDR and SFDVKD. The CDR3 sequence is 17 residues long. The CDR3 reads CATSDPTPFHSTDTQYF. The CDR3 coding sequence is TGTGCCACCAGTGATCCTACTCCATTCCACTCCACAGATACGCAGTATTTT.

This clone was detected only a few times. The chain uses TRBV9 and TRBJ2-3; 7 bases agree with TRBD1. This CDR3 spans 14 amino acids. V lost 4 bases, J lost 5 bases, and 7 bases stayed unmatched. Germline V gene sequence: CDR1 SGDLS, CDR2 YYNGEE. CDR3 region: CASSQHTGEDTQYF. The CDR3 region has the DNA TGTGCCAGCAGCCAACATACAGGGGAAGATACGCAGTATTTT.

The chain is built from TRBV30 and TRBJ1-5; TRBD1 matches at 8 bases. Germline assignment: CDR1 GTSNPN and CDR2 SVGIG (reference sequence). V was clipped by 5 bases and J by 4 bases; unmatched bases: 10. CDR3 length equals 15 residues. CDR3 loop: CAWSPTGVGNQPQHF. The CDR3 region has the DNA TGTGCCTGGTCCCCGACAGGGGTTGGAAATCAGCCCCAGCATTTT.

V is TRBV19 and J is TRBJ1-1; 7 bases match TRBD1. Trimming removed 3 bases from V and 1 base from J; junction bases left unmatched: 5. Per germline, CDR1 LNHDA and CDR2 SQIVND (reference sequence). This CDR3 is 15 amino acids long. CDR3 bases: TGTGCCAGTAGTATTGCGCACAGGGGGAACACTGAAGCTTTCTTT. Protein: CASSIAHRGNTEAFF.

This rearrangement joins TRBV5-4 to TRBJ2-1, with 12 bases that match TRBD2. The length of the CDR3 is 16 residues. After removal of 4 bases from V and 6 bases from J, the junction contained 8 bases not matched to a gene. Germline CDR1 reads SGHNT; CDR2 reads YYREEE (reference sequence). This CDR3 reads CASSLPGLAGTNEQFF. DNA for the CDR3: TGTGCCAGCAGCCTTCCAGGACTAGCGGGGACCAATGAGCAGTTCTTC.

The chain links TRBV6-4 to TRBJ2-7, with 8 positions matching TRBD1. CDR3 size: 19 residues. Germline CDR1 is MRHNA and CDR2 is SNTAGT. J was trimmed by 4 bases and V by 6 bases; bases with no gene match: 23. The CDR3 region is CASRPPGVMRQGNGYEQYF. In nucleotides, the CDR3 is TGTGCCAGCAGGCCCCCTGGGGTAATGAGACAGGGGAACGGGTACGAGCAGTACTTC.